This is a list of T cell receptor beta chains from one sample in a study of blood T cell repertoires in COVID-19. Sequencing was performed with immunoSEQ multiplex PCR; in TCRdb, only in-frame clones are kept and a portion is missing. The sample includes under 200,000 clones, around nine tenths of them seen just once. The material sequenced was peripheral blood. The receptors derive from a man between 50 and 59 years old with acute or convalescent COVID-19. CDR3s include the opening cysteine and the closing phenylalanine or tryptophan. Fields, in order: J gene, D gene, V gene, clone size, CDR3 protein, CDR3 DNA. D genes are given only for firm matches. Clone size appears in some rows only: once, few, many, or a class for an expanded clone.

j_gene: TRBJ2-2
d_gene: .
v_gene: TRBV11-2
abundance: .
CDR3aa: CASSLVRVSGGELFF
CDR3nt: TGTGCCAGCAGCTTAGTTAGGGTTAGCGGCGGGGAGCTGTTTTTT

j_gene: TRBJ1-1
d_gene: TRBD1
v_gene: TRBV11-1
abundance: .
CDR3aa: CASSLRDREAFF
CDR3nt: TGTGCCAGCAGCCTCCGGGACAGGGAGGCTTTCTTT

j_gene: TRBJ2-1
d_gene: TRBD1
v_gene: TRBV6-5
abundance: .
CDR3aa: CASSRQGGVNEQFF
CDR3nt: TGTGCCAGCAGTAGACAGGGTGGGGTTAATGAGCAGTTCTTC

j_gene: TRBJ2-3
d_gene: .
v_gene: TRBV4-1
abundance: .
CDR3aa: CASSQELPLAGTDTQYF
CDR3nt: TGCGCCAGCAGCCAAGAGTTGCCATTAGCTGGGACAGATACGCAGTATTTT

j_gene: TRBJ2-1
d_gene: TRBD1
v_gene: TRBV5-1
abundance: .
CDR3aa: CASSSTGTGVYNEQFF
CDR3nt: TGCGCCAGCAGCAGTACCGGGACAGGGGTGTACAATGAGCAGTTCTTC

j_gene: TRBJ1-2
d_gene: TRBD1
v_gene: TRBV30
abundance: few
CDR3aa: CAWEDRGYGYTF
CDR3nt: TGTGCCTGGGAGGACAGGGGATATGGCTACACCTTC

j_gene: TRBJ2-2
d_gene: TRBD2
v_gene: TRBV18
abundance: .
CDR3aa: CASSPGLAGVSGELFF
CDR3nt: TGTGCCAGCTCACCTGGACTAGCGGGAGTATCCGGGGAGCTGTTTTTT

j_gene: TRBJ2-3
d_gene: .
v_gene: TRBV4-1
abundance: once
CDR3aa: CASSQGVHGVNTDTQYF
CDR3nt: TGCGCCAGCAGCCAAGGGGTACACGGAGTCAACACAGATACGCAGTATTTT

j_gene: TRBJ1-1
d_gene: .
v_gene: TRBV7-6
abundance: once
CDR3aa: CASGTWERAFF
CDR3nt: TGTGCCAGCGGGACTTGGGAGCGTGCTTTCTTT

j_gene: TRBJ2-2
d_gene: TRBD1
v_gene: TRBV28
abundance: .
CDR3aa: CASYPGTANTGELFF
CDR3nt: TGTGCCAGCTACCCCGGGACAGCGAACACCGGGGAGCTGTTTTTT

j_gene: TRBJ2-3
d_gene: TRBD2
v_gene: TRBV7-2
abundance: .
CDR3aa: CASSLRLALSTDTQYF
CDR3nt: TGTGCCAGCAGCCTCCGACTAGCGCTTAGCACAGATACGCAGTATTTT

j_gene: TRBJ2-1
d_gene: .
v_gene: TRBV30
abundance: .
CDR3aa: CAWKRPRWENEQFF
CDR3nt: TGTGCCTGGAAGAGACCTCGTTGGGAGAATGAGCAGTTCTTC

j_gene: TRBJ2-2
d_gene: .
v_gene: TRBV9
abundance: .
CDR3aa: CASSDSGHYTGELFF
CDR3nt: TGTGCCAGCAGCGATTCGGGACACTACACCGGGGAGCTGTTTTTT

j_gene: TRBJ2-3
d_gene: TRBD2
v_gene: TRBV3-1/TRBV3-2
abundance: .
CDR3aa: CASTRKAAGVSTDTQYF
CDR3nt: TGTGCCAGCACTCGGAAGGCGGCGGGGGTGAGCACAGATACGCAGTATTTT

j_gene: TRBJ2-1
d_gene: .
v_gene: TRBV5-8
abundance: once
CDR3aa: CASSPGTSSAEQFF
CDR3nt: TGTGCCAGCAGCCCTGGGACATCTTCGGCTGAGCAGTTCTTC

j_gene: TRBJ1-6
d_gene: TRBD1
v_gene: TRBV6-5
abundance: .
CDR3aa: CASSYSDRGESPLHF
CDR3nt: TGTGCCAGCAGTTACTCTGACAGGGGAGAGTCACCCCTCCACTTT

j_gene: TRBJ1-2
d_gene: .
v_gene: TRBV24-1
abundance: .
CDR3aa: CATSGPDSTHYTF
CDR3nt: TGTGCCACCAGTGGGCCGGACTCGACCCATTACACCTTC

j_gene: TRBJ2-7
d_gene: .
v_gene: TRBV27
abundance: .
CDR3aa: CASSLSGSGEQYF
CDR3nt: TGTGCCAGCAGTTTATCTGGGTCGGGCGAGCAGTACTTC

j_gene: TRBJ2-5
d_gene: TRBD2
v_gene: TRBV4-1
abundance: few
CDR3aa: CASSPRERGQETQYF
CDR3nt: TGCGCCAGCAGCCCGAGGGAGCGGGGGCAAGAGACCCAGTACTTC

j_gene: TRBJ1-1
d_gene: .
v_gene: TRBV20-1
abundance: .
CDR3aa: CSASSLMDTEAFF
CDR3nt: TGCAGTGCTAGTTCACTGATGGACACTGAAGCTTTCTTT

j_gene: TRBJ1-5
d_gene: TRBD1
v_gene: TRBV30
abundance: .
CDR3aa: CAWRDRVGNQPQHF
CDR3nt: TGTGCCTGGCGTGACAGGGTTGGCAATCAGCCCCAGCATTTT

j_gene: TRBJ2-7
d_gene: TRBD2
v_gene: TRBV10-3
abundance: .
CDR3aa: CAIRGVSGRVYEQYF
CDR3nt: TGTGCCATCAGGGGGGTTAGCGGGAGGGTCTACGAGCAGTACTTC

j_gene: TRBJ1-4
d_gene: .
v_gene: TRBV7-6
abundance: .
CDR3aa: CASSLEGRAGEKLFF
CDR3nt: TGTGCCAGCAGCTTAGAGGGCAGGGCTGGGGAAAAACTGTTTTTT

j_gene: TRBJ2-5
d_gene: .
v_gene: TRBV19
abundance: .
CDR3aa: CASSISGGRETQYF
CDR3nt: TGTGCCAGTAGTATATCCGGGGGGCGAGAGACCCAGTACTTC

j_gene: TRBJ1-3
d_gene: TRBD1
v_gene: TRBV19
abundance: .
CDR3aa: CATRRDSSGNTIYF
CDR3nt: TGTGCCACACGCCGGGACAGCTCTGGAAACACCATATATTTT

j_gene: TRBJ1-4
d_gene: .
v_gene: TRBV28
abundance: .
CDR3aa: CASSYPGGKLFF
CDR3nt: TGTGCCAGCAGTTACCCGGGGGGAAAACTGTTTTTT

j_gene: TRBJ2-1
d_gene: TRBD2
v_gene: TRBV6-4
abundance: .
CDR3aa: CASSGFGTSDYNEQFF
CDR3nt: TGTGCCAGCAGTGGTTTCGGGACTAGCGATTACAATGAGCAGTTCTTC

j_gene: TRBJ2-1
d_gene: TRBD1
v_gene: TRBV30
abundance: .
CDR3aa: CAWSVLTGGNEQFF
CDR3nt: TGTGCCTGGAGTGTACTCACAGGGGGCAATGAGCAGTTCTTC

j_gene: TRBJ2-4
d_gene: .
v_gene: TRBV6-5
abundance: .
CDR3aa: CASSYSSRSQNIQYF
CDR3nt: TGTGCCAGCAGTTACTCCTCCCGGTCCCAAAACATTCAGTACTTC

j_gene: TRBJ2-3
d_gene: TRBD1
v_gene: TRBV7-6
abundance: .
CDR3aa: CASSSGTGGFTDTQYF
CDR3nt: TGTGCCAGCAGCTCCGGGACAGGGGGCTTCACAGATACGCAGTATTTT

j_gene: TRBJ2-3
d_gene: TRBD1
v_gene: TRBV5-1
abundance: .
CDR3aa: CASSPGTAKADTQYF
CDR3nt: TGCGCCAGCAGTCCAGGGACAGCCAAAGCCGATACGCAGTATTTT

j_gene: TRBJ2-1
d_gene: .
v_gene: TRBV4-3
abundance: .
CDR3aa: CASSQDRGPRSYNEQFF
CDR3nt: TGCGCCAGCAGCCAAGATAGAGGCCCTCGCTCCTACAATGAGCAGTTCTTC

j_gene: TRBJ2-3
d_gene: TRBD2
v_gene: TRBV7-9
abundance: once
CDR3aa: CASSLAVASGRMRQYF
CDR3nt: TGTGCCAGCAGCTTAGCGGTGGCTAGCGGCCGAATGAGGCAGTATTTT

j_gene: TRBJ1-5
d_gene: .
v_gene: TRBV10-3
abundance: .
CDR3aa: CAISEGQQNQPQHF
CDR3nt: TGTGCCATCAGTGAAGGACAGCAGAATCAGCCCCAGCATTTT

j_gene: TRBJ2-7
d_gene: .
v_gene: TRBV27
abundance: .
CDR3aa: CASSVARDFSYEQYF
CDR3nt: TGTGCCAGCAGTGTCGCCCGGGACTTCTCCTACGAGCAGTACTTC

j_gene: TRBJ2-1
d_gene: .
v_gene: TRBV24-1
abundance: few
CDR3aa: CATSDAYRDIHEQFF
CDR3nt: TGTGCCACCAGTGACGCCTACAGGGACATCCATGAGCAGTTCTTC